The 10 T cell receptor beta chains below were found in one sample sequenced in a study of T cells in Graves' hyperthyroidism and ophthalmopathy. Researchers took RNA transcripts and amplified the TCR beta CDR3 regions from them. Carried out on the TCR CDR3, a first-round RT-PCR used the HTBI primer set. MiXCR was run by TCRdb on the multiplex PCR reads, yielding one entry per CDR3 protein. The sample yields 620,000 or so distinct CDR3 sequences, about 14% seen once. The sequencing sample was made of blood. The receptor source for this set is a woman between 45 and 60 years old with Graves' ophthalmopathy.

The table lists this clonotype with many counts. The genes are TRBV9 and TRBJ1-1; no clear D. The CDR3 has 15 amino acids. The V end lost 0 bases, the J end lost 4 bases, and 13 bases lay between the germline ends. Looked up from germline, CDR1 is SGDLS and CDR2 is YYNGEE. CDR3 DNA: TGTGCCAGCAGCGTAGAGGCGGTGCTGGCCACTGAAGCTTTCTTT. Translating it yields CASSVEAVLATEAFF.

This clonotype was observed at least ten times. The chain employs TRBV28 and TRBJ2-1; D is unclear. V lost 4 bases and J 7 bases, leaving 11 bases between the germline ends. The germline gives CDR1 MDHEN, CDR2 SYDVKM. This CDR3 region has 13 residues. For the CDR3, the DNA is TGTGCCAGCAGTTCACTCACTTGGAATGAGCAGTTCTTC. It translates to CASSSLTWNEQFF.

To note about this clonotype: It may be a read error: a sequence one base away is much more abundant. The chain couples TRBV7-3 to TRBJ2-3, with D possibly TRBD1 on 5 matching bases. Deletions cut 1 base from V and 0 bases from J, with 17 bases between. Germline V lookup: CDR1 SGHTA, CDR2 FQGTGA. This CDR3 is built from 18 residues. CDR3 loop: CASSLIGIGELSTDTQYF. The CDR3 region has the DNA TGTGCCAGCAGCTTAATTGGGATAGGGGAACTTAGCACAGATACGCAGTATTTT.

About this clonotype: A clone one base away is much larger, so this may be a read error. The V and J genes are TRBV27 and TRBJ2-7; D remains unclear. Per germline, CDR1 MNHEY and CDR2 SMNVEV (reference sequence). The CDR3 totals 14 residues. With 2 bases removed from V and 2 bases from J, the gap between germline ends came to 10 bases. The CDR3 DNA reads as TGTGCCAGCAGTTTAGGGTACCAACCCTACGAGCAGTACTTC. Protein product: CASSLGYQPYEQYF.

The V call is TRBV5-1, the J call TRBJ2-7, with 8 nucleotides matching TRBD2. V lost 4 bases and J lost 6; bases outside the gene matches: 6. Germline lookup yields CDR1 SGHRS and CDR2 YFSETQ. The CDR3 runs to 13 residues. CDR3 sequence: CASSQSGRPEQYF. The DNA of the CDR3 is TGCGCCAGCAGCCAAAGCGGGAGACCCGAGCAGTACTTC. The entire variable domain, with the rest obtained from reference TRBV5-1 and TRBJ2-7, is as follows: KAGVTQTPRYLIKTRGQQVTLSCSPISGHRSVSWYQQTPGQGLQFLFEYFSETQRNKGNFPGRFSGRQFSNSRSEMNVSTLELGDSALYLCASSQSGRPEQYFGPGTRLTVT.

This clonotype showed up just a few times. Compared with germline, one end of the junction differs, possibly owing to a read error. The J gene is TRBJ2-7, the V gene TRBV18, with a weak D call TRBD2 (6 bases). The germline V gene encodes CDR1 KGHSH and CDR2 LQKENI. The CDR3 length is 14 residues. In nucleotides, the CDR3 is TGTGCCAGCAGTCCCTCCGGGAGCTCCCACGAGCAGTACTTC. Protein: CASSPSGSSHEQYF.

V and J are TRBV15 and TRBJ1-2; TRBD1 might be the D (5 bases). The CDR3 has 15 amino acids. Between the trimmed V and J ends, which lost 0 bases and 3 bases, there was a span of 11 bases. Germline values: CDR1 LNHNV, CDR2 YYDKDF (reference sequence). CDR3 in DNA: TGTGCCACCAGCAGAGATTTGGGGGTTGACTATGGCTACACCTTC. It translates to CATSRDLGVDYGYTF.

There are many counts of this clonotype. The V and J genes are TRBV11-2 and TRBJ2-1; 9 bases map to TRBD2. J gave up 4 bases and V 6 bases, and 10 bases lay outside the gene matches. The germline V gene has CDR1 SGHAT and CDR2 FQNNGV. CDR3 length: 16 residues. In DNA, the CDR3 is TGTGCCAGCAGGTCGATAGCGGGAGCGGGTTACAATGAGCAGTTCTTC. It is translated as CASRSIAGAGYNEQFF.

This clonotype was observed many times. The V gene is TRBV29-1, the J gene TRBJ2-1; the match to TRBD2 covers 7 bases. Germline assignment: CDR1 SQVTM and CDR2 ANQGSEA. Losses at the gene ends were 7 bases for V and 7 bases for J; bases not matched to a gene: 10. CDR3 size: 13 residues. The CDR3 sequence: CSARLGTINEQFF. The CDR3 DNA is TGCAGCGCGAGGCTAGGGACTATAAATGAGCAGTTCTTC.

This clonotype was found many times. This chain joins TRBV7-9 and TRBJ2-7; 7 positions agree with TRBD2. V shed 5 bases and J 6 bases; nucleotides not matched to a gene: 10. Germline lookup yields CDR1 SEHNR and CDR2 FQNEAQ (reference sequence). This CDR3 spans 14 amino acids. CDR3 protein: CASSGGSTSREQYF. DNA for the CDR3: TGTGCCAGCAGCGGAGGTTCGACTAGCCGCGAGCAGTACTTC.